This TCR beta chain was obtained from a study of cytomegalovirus exposure and HLA in healthy donors. J lost 7 bases, V lost 0 bases, and 14 bases had no gene match. The CDR3 sequence is 17 residues long. Looked up from germline, CDR1 is SEHNR and CDR2 is FQNEAQ (reference sequence). With 60 Vbeta and 13 Jbeta primers, the PCR was carried out. Profiling relied on immunoSEQ multiplex PCR, and the TCRdb table lists in-frame clones only, not all of them. The sample includes a few hundred thousand clones, around 81% of them seen just once. The clonotype comes from a woman aged 55-69 years in good health and CMV-seropositive. The chain employs TRBV7-9 and TRBJ1-2; 7 nucleotides agree with TRBD1. Specimen: PBMCs. CDR3 protein: CASSLAGTAMKGAGYTF. The CDR3 DNA sequence: TGTGCCAGCAGCTTAGCAGGGACAGCCATGAAAGGTGCTGGCTACACCTTC.